This T cell receptor (beta chain) came from a study of shared T cell receptors in the human thymus. The germline V and J ends were trimmed by 3 bases and 0 bases, with 5 bases remaining between them. The CDR3 runs 14 residues. Germline V gene lookup returns CDR1 LNHDA and CDR2 SQIVND (reference sequence). Using immunoSEQ multiplex PCR, the repertoire was profiled, and TCRdb retains in-frame clones only, with some absent. The table has hundreds of thousands of clones, more than 70% seen once; the top ten hold about 0.0094%. This same sample was also part of a study on human thymus T cells. Turning to that study: Thymic samples were excised during corrective heart operations. In thymic and blood repertoires alike, V and J usage looked biased.

The sample was thymocytes. This sequence was found in a boy less than two years old with a congenital heart defect. The genes are TRBV19 and TRBJ1-4; D uncertain. The CDR3 region is CASSMRATNEKLFF. In DNA, the CDR3 is TGTGCCAGTAGTATGAGGGCAACTAATGAAAAACTGTTTTTT.